This paragraph covers one T cell receptor beta chain sequence. The data stem from a study of blood T cell repertoires in COVID-19. Method: immunoSEQ multiplex PCR; TCRdb's copy keeps in-frame clones and lacks some. The profile shows fewer than 250,000 clones, around 80% of them singletons. The CDR3 is 14 amino acids. Deletions cut 5 bases from V and 5 bases from J, with 16 bases between. From germline, CDR1 is SGHVS and CDR2 FNYEAQ. This receptor was taken from a woman in her fifties or sixties with acute or convalescent COVID-19. The sample taken for sequencing was peripheral blood. This sequence joins TRBV7-6 and TRBJ2-7; possibly TRBD2 for D (7 bases). The CDR3 coding sequence is TGTGCCAGCAGCAGATCGGGGGGCCCTAACGAGCAGTACTTC. It codes for CASSRSGGPNEQYF.